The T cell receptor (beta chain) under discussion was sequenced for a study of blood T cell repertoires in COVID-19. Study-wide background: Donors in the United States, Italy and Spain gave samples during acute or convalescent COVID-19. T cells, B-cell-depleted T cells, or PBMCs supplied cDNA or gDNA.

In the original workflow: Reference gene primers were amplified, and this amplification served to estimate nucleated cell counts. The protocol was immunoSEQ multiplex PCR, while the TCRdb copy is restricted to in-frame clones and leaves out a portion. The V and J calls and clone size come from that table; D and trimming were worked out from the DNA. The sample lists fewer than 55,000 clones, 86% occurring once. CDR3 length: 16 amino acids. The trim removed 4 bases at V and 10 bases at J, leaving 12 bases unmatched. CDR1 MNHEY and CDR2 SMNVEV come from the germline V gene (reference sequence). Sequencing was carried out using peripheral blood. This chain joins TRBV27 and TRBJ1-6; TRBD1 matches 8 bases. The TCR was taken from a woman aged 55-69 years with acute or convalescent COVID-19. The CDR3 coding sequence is TGTGCCAGCAGTTCATCCGGGACAGGTACCGGCTCACCCCTCCACTTT. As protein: CASSSSGTGTGSPLHF.